Sequencing of this TCR beta chain was carried out in a study of vaccination and CD4 T cells after COVID-19. The Oncomine TCR Beta short-read assay sequenced DNA from cultured CD4+ T cells. Investigators isolated genomic DNA from cultured CD4+ T cells. TCRdb re-called the PCR reads with MiXCR, one entry per CDR3 protein. The sample includes tens of thousands of distinct CDR3 sequences, 60% to 80% of them seen just once. This clonotype was detected a few times. Its antigen is unknown. The treatment was: 10-day PBMC culture with coronavirus spike peptide pools or control peptides (ViraFEST assay). The clonotype originates from a human donor who received a COVID-19 vaccine. Sample: CD4+ T cells from blood, cultured in vitro, taken after SARS-CoV-2 vaccination.

The CDR3 DNA is TGCAGTGCTAGCGGGGAGATCGGATACGAGCAGTACTTC. Its translation is CSASGEIGYEQYF. V and J are TRBV20-1 and TRBJ2-7; tentatively, D is TRBD2 (5 bases). V dropped 3 bases and J dropped 4 bases, with 13 bases sitting between them. The CDR3 has 13 amino acids. In germline, CDR1 is DFQATT, CDR2 SNEGSKA (reference sequence).